These 17 T cell receptor beta chains came from one sample sequenced in a study of T cell responses to AZD1222 COVID-19 vaccine. Libraries were prepared by immunoSEQ multiplex PCR; TCRdb keeps only in-frame clonotypes and omits some of them. The table records some 130,000 clones, about 90% of them present only once. This material consisted of peripheral blood, taken 28 days after the second AZD1222 dose. These receptors were collected from an adult who received the AZD1222 COVID-19 vaccine.

The V gene is TRBV28, the J gene TRBJ1-6, with D tentatively TRBD1 (5 bases). Germline V gene lookup returns CDR1 MDHEN and CDR2 SYDVKM. Trimming cost V 4 bases and J 18 bases, with 16 bases left between them. The CDR3 loop spans 12 amino acids. CDR3 protein: CASSSHIGANHF. The CDR3 DNA reads TGTGCCAGCAGTTCTCACATCGGGGCCAACCACTTT. The entire variable domain, with the rest obtained from reference TRBV28 and TRBJ1-6, is as follows: DVKVTQSSRYLVKRTGEKVFLECVQDMDHENMFWYRQDPGLGLRLIYFSYDVKMKEKGDIPEGYSVSREKKERFSLILESASTNQTSMYLCASSSHIGANHFGNGTRLTVT.

This chain joins TRBV19 and TRBJ2-2; 11 bases fit TRBD2. Germline assignment: CDR1 LNHDA and CDR2 SQIVND (reference sequence). V was pared by 6 bases and J by 3 bases, with 0 bases of the junction left unmatched. The CDR3 contains 14 residues. CDR3 coding DNA: TGTGCCAGTAGGACTAGCGGGGACACCGGGGAGCTGTTTTTT. Translating gives CASRTSGDTGELFF.

The chain joins TRBV7-3 to TRBJ2-1, with D possibly matching TRBD2 (5 bases). CDR3 length: 15 residues. Looked up from germline, CDR1 is SGHTA and CDR2 is FQGTGA. The germline V and J ends were trimmed by 3 bases and 2 bases, with 11 bases remaining between them. The chain's CDR3 is CASSFQPRAYNEQFF. The DNA of the CDR3 is TGTGCCAGCAGCTTCCAGCCGCGGGCCTACAATGAGCAGTTCTTC.

The V call is TRBV7-6, the J call TRBJ1-1; D gene ambiguous. V gave up 1 base and J gave up 7 bases, with 16 bases separating them. CDR3 length: 15 residues. The germline gives CDR1 SGHVS, CDR2 FNYEAQ. CDR3 residues: CASSLVYERSFEAFF. The CDR3 DNA reads as TGTGCCAGCAGCTTAGTGTATGAGAGGTCGTTTGAAGCTTTCTTT.

V usage is TRBV29-1 and J usage is TRBJ2-2, with D perhaps TRBD2 (5 bases). Germline lookup yields CDR1 SQVTM and CDR2 ANQGSEA. The CDR3 totals 15 residues. Trimming pared 1 base from V and 0 bases from J, leaving 9 bases between. The CDR3 coding sequence is TGCAGCGTTGAAGTAGCGCTTGCGAACACCGGGGAGCTGTTTTTT. It translates to CSVEVALANTGELFF.

The rearrangement joins TRBV9 to TRBJ2-1; 9 bases fit TRBD2. The CDR3 has 17 residues. Germline CDR1 SGDLS, CDR2 YYNGEE. After removal of 4 bases from V and 4 bases from J, the junction contained 12 bases not matched to a gene. The CDR3 coding sequence is TGTGCCAGCAGCCTAGTCGGGGCCAGCGGGGGGTACAATGAGCAGTTCTTC. Translated: CASSLVGASGGYNEQFF.

This clone was counted between two and nine times. V usage is TRBV11-2 and J usage is TRBJ1-1; 7 bases map to TRBD1. The CDR3 contains 14 residues. The ends lost 5 bases at V and 0 bases at J; junction bases unmatched: 3. Per germline, CDR1 SGHAT and CDR2 FQNNGV. As DNA, the CDR3 is TGTGCCAGCAGCGAACAGGGGTTGAACACTGAAGCTTTCTTT. It encodes CASSEQGLNTEAFF.

The V and J genes are TRBV5-6 and TRBJ2-3; maybe TRBD1 (5 bases). The CDR3 has 15 amino acids. V was pared by 6 bases and J by 3 bases, with 17 bases between. Germline V gives CDR1 SGHDT, CDR2 YYEEEE. The CDR3 loop is CASNFWGIGTDTQYF. Here the CDR3 DNA reads TGTGCCAGCAACTTCTGGGGCATCGGGACAGATACGCAGTATTTT.

The CDR3: CASSLGGTSDSPLHF. CDR3 nucleotides: TGCGCCAGCAGCTTGGGAGGCACTTCTGATTCACCCCTCCACTTT. The J gene is TRBJ1-6, the V gene TRBV5-1; D is uncertain. This CDR3 spans 15 amino acids. Germline V gives CDR1 SGHRS, CDR2 YFSETQ. V shed 0 bases and J shed 8 bases, with 12 bases lying between them.

The chain uses TRBV9 and TRBJ1-3; possible D gene TRBD1, 6 bases. CDR1 and CDR2 (germline): SGDLS, YYNGEE. This CDR3 is 17 amino acids long. V was shortened by 2 bases and J by 0 bases, with 15 bases between the two germline ends. The CDR3 nucleotides are TGTGCCAGCAGCGTGAACTGGGACACCGTCTCTGGAAACACCATATATTTT. It is translated as CASSVNWDTVSGNTIYF.

This chain uses TRBV27 with TRBJ2-2; D is unresolved. Between the trimmed V and J ends, which lost 0 bases and 2 bases, there was a span of 7 bases. The CDR3 covers 15 residues. Germline-derived CDR1 and CDR2 are MNHEY and SMNVEV (reference sequence). The DNA of the CDR3 is TGTGCCAGCAGTTTATCGTACAGTAACACCGGGGAGCTGTTTTTT. Translating it yields CASSLSYSNTGELFF.

This sequence joins TRBV5-6 and TRBJ1-2; TRBD1 matches 8 bases. CDR1 SGHDT and CDR2 YYEEEE come from the germline V gene. V shed 1 base, J shed 3 bases, and the junction held 5 bases outside the gene matches. This CDR3 contains 15 residues. CDR3 bases: TGTGCCAGCAGCTTGCAGACAGGGGATTACTATGGCTACACCTTC. Protein product: CASSLQTGDYYGYTF.

The V call is TRBV7-6, the J call TRBJ1-1; no reliable D call. CDR1 SGHVS and CDR2 FNYEAQ come from the germline V gene. V was clipped by 1 base and J by 1 base, with 7 bases between them. The CDR3 has 14 residues. In nucleotides, the CDR3 is TGTGCCAGCAGCTTAGGGCCGTGGAACACTGAAGCTTTCTTT. Its protein is CASSLGPWNTEAFF.

The V and J genes are TRBV4-2 and TRBJ2-7, with no clear D. This CDR3 comprises 14 residues. Germline V gene lookup returns CDR1 LGHNA and CDR2 YNFKEQ. Between the trimmed V and J ends, which lost 1 base and 5 bases, there was a span of 12 bases. This chain's CDR3 is CASSQAPLSHEQYF. The CDR3 region has the DNA TGTGCCAGCAGCCAAGCTCCCCTCTCTCACGAGCAGTACTTC.

The V call is TRBV30, the J call TRBJ2-1; D unresolved. Trimming took 3 bases from V and 4 from J, leaving 4 bases between them. CDR3 length: 11 residues. Germline V gene sequence: CDR1 GTSNPN, CDR2 SVGIG (reference sequence). The CDR3 DNA reads as TGTGCCTGGAGCGGGTACAATGAGCAGTTCTTC. Translating it yields CAWSGYNEQFF.

A few counts support this clone. The J gene is TRBJ1-4, the V gene TRBV7-9; D not certain. This CDR3 contains 17 residues. The V and J ends lost 5 bases and 3 bases respectively, with 19 bases between them. CDR1 is SEHNR and CDR2 is FQNEAQ in the germline V gene (reference sequence). The CDR3 is CASSHWRQQGPNEKLFF. The CDR3 bases are TGTGCCAGCAGCCACTGGAGGCAACAAGGGCCTAATGAAAAACTGTTTTTT.

The CDR3 DNA follows: TGTGCCAGTAGTTCTAGTCGGGACAGGGGAAGATGGGGCAATCAGCCCCAGCATTTT. Translated: CASSSSRDRGRWGNQPQHF. This chain links TRBV19 with TRBJ1-5; 10 nucleotides line up with TRBD1. This CDR3 has 19 amino acids. Germline trimming cut 5 bases from V and 2 bases from J; bases unmatched to any gene: 15. The germline CDR1 and CDR2 sequences are LNHDA and SQIVND (reference sequence). Using reference TRBV19 and TRBJ1-5 for the parts outside the CDR3, the full variable domain is DGGITQSPKYLFRKEGQNVTLSCEQNLNHDAMYWYRQDPGQGLRLIYYSQIVNDFQKGDIAEGYSVSREKKESFPLTVTSAQKNPTAFYLCASSSSRDRGRWGNQPQHFGDGTRLSIL.